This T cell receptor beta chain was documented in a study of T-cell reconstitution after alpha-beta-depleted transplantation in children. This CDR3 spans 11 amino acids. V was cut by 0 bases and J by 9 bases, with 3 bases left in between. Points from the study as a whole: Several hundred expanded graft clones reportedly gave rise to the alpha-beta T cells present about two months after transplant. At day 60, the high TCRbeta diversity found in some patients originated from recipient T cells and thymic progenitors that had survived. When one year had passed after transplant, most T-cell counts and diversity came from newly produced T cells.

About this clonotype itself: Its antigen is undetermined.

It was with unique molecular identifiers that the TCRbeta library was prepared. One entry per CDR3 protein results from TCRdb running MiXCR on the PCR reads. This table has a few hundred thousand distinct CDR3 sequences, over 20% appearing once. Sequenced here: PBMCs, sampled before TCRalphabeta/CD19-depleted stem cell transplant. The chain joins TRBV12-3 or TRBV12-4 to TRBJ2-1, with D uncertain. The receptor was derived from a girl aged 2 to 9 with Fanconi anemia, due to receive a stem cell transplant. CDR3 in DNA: TGTGCCAGCAGTTTAGCGGTTGAGCAGTTCTTC. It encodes CASSLAVEQFF.